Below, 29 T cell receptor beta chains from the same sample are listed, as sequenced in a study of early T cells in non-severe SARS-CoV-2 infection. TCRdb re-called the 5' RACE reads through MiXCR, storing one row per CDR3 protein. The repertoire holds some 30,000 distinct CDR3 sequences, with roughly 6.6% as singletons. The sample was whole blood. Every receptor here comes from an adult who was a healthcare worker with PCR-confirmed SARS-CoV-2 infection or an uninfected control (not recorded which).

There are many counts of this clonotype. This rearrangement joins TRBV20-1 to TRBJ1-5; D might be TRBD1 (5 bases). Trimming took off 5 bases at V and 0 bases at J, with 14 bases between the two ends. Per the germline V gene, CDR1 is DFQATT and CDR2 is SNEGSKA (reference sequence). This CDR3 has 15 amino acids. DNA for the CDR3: TGCAGTGCTTTAGAGGGAGGGGTTAGCAATCAGCCCCAGCATTTT. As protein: CSALEGGVSNQPQHF.

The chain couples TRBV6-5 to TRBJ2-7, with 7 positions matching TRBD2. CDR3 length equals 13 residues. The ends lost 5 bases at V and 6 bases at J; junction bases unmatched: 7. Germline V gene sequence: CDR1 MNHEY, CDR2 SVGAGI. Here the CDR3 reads CASSLAAPSEQYF. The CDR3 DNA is TGTGCCAGCAGTCTAGCGGCCCCCTCCGAGCAGTACTTC.

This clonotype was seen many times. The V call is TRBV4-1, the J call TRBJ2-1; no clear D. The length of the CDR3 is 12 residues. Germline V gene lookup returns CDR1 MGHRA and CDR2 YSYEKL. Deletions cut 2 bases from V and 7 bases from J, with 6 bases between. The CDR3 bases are TGCGCCAGCAGCCAAAGTGGGAATGAGCAGTTCTTC. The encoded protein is CASSQSGNEQFF.

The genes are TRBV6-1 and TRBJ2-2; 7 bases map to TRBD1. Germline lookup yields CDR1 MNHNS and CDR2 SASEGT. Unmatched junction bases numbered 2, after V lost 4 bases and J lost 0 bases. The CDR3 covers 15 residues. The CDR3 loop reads CASSVGQTNTGELFF. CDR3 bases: TGTGCCAGCAGTGTGGGACAGACGAACACCGGGGAGCTGTTTTTT.

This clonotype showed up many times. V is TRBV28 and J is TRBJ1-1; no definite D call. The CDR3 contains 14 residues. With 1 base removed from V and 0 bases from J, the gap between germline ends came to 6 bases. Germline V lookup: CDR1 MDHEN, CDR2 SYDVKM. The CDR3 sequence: CASSLLQMNTEAFF. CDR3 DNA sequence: TGTGCCAGCAGTTTATTACAGATGAACACTGAAGCTTTCTTT.

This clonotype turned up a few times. The CDR3 region is CASSSRTSGISYNEQFF. The CDR3 coding sequence is TGTGCCAGCAGCTCTCGGACTAGCGGGATTTCCTACAATGAGCAGTTCTTC. The chain employs TRBV5-5 and TRBJ2-1; 12 bases map to TRBD2. Germline assignment: CDR1 SGHKS and CDR2 YYEKEE (reference sequence). The trim removed 3 bases at V and 1 base at J, leaving 5 bases unmatched. The CDR3 has 17 residues.

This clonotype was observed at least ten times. CDR3 residues: CASSQDLRALETQYF. The CDR3 bases are TGTGCCAGCAGCCAAGATCTGAGGGCCCTAGAGACCCAGTACTTC. The chain uses TRBV3-1 and TRBJ2-5; a possible D gene is TRBD2 (5 bases). Deletions cut 0 bases from V and 4 bases from J, with 12 bases between. The CDR3 is 15 residues long. The germline CDR1 and CDR2 sequences are LGHDT and YNNKEL (reference sequence).

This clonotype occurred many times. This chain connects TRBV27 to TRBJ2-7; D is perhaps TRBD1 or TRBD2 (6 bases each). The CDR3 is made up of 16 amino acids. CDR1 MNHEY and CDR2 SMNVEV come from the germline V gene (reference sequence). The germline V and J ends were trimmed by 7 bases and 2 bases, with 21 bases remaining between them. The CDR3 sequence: CASNLLYRGEAYEQYF. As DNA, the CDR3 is TGTGCCAGCAACCTACTATATAGGGGGGAGGCCTACGAGCAGTACTTC.

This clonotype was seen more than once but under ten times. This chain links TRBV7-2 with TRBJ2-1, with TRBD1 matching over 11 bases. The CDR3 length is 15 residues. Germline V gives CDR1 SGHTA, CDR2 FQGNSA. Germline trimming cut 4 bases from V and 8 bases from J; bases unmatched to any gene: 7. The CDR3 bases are TGTGCCAGCAGCTCGAGAGGACAGGGGGCTTATGAGCAGTTCTTC. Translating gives CASSSRGQGAYEQFF.

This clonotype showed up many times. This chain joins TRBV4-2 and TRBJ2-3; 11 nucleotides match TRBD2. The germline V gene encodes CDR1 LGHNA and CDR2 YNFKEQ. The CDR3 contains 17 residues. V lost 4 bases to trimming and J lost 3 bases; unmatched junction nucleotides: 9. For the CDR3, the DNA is TGTGCCAGCAGCCTGTTAACTAGCGGGAGTTGGACAGATACGCAGTATTTT. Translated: CASSLLTSGSWTDTQYF.

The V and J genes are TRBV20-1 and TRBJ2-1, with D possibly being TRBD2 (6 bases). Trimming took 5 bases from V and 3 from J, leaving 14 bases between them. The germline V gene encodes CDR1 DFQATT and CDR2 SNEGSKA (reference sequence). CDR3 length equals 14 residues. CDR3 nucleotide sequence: TGCAGTGCTCGATCCCGCGGGGACTACAATGAGCAGTTCTTC. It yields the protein CSARSRGDYNEQFF.

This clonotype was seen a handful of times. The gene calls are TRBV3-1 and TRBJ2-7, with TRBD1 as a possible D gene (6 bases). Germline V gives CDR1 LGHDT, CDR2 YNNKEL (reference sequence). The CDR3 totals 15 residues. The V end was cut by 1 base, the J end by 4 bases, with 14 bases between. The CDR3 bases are TGTGCCAGCAGCCAAGGGGGGCTCAGTGGATACGAGCAGTACTTC. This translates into CASSQGGLSGYEQYF.

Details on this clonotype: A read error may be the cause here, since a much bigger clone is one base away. CDR3 bases: TGTGCCAGCAACCTACAGGCCCCCTACTCTGGGGCCAGCGTCCTGACTTTC. Its protein is CASNLQAPYSGASVLTF. The chain has TRBV5-6 and TRBJ2-6, with D possibly matching TRBD1 (5 bases). CDR3 length: 17 amino acids. Looked up from germline, CDR1 is SGHDT and CDR2 is YYEEEE.

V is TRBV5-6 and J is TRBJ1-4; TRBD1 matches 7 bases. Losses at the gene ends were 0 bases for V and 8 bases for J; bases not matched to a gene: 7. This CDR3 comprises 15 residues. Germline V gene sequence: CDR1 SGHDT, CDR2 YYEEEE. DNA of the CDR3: TGTGCCAGCAGCTTGGTAGGGGGCGGACGAGAAAAACTGTTTTTT. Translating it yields CASSLVGGGREKLFF.

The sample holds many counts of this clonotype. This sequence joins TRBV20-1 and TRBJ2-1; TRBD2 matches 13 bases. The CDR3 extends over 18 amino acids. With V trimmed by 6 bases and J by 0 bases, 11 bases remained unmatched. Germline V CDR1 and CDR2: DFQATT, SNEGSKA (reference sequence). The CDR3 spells CSAPGGLAGASSYNEQFF. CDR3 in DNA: TGCAGTGCGCCAGGCGGACTAGCGGGGGCATCCTCCTACAATGAGCAGTTCTTC.

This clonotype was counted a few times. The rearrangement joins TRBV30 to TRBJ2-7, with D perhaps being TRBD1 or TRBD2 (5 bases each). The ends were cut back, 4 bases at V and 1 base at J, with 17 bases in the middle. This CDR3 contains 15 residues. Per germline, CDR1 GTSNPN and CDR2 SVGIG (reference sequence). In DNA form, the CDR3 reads TGTGCCTGGACCCAATCCCGGGACCGATCCTACGAGCAGTACTTC. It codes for CAWTQSRDRSYEQYF. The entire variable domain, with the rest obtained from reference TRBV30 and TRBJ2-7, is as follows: SQTIHQWPATLVQPVGSPLSLECTVEGTSNPNLYWYRQAAGRGLQLLFYSVGIGQISSEVPQNLSASRPQDRQFILSSKKLLLSDSGFYLCAWTQSRDRSYEQYFGPGTRLTVT.

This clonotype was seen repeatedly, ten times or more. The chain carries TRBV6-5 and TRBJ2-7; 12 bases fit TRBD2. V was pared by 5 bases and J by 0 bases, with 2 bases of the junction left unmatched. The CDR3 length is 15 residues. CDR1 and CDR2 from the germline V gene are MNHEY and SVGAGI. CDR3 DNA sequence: TGTGCCAGCAGTAAGACTAGCGGGAGCTCCTACGAGCAGTACTTC. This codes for CASSKTSGSSYEQYF.

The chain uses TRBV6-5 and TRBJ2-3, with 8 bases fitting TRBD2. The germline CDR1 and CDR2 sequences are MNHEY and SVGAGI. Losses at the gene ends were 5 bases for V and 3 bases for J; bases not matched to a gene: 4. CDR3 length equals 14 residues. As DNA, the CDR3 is TGTGCCAGCAGTCCCGGACTAGCAACAGATACGCAGTATTTT. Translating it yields CASSPGLATDTQYF.

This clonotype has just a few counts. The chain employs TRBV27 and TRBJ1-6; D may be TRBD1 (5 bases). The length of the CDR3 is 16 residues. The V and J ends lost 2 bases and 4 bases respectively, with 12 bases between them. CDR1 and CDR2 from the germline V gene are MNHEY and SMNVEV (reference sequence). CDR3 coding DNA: TGTGCCAGCAGTTTAAAGCAGCAGGGTTATAATTCACCCCTCCACTTT. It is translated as CASSLKQQGYNSPLHF.

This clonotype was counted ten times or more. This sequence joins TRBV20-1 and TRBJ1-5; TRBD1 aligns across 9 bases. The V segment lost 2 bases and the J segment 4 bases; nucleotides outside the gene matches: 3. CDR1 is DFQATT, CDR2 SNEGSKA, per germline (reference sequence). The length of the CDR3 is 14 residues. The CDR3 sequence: CSARPGTGNQPQHF. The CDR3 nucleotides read TGCAGTGCTAGACCCGGGACAGGGAATCAGCCCCAGCATTTT.

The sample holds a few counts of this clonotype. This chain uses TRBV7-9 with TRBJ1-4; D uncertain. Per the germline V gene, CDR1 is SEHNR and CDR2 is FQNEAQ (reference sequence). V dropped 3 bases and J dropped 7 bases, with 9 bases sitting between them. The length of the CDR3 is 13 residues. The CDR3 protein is CASSLREIEKLFF. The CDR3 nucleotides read TGTGCCAGCAGCTTGCGGGAGATTGAAAAACTGTTTTTT.

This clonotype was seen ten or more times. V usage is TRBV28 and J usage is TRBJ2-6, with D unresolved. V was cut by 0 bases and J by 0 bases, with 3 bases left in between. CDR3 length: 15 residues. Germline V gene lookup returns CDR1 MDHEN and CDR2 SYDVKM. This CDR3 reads CASSLWISGANVLTF. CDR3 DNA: TGTGCCAGCAGTTTATGGATCTCTGGGGCCAACGTCCTGACTTTC.

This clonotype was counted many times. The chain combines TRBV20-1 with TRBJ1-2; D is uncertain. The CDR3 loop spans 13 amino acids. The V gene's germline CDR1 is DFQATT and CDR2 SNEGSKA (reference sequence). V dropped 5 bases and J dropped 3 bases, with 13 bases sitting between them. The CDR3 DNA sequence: TGCAGTGCTTACATCGGGAATCACTATGGCTACACCTTC. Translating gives CSAYIGNHYGYTF.

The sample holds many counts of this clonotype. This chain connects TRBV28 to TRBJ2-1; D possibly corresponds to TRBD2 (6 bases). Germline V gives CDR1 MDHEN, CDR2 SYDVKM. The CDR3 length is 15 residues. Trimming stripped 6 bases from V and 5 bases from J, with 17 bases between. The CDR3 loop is CASRGGYSGHNEQFF. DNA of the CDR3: TGTGCCAGCAGAGGAGGGTACTCGGGACACAATGAGCAGTTCTTC.

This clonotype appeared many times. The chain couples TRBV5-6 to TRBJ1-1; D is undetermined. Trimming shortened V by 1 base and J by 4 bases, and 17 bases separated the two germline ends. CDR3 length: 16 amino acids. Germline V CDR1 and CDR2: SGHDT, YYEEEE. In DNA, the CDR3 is TGTGCCAGCAGCTTGACTTGGGATACACGGGCCACTGAAGCTTTCTTT. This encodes CASSLTWDTRATEAFF.

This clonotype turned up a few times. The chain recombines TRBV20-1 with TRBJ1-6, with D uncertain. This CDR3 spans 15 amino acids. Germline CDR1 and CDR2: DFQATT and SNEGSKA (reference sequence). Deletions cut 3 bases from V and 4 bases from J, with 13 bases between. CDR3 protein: CSASSEGIYNSPLHF. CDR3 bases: TGCAGTGCTAGTTCCGAGGGAATTTATAATTCACCCCTCCACTTT.

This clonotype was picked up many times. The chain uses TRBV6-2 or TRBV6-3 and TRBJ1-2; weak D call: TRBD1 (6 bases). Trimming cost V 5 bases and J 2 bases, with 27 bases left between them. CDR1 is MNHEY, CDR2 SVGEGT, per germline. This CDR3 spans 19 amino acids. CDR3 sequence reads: CASSLLQGGYGEGNYGYTF. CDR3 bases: TGTGCCAGCAGTCTCCTACAGGGAGGTTATGGTGAAGGGAACTATGGCTACACCTTC.

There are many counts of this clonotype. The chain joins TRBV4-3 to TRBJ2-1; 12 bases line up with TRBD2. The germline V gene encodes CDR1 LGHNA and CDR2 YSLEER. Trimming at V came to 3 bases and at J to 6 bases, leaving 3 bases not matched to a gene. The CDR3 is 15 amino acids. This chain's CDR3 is CASSHGLAGSNEQFF. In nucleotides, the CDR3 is TGCGCCAGCAGCCACGGACTAGCGGGGAGCAATGAGCAGTTCTTC.

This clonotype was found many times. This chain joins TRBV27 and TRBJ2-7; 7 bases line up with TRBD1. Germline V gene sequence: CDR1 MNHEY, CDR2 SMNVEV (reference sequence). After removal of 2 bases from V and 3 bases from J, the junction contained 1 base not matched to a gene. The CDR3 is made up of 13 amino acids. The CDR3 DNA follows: TGTGCCAGCAGTTTAGGACAGGACTACGAGCAGTACTTC. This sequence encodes CASSLGQDYEQYF.